The subject of this entry is one TCR beta chain. Its antigen remains unidentified. These data come from a study of cytomegalovirus exposure and HLA in healthy donors. About the research overall: Prior work identified under 130 million unique TCR beta sequences in 150 million to 200 million T cells.

Deletions cut 6 bases from V and 0 bases from J, with 16 bases between. This CDR3 has 16 amino acids. CDR1 and CDR2 from the germline V gene are MNHEY and SMNVEV (reference sequence). General study points: High specificity and sensitivity for cytomegalovirus status were reported for the classifier. Within an earlier analysis, most TCR beta V segments proved productive either about 87% or about 30% of the time.

With 60 Vbeta and 13 Jbeta primers, the PCR was carried out. Sequencing was performed with immunoSEQ multiplex PCR; in TCRdb, only in-frame clones are kept and a portion is missing. Of around 200,000 clones listed, approximately 85% are singletons. What was sequenced was PBMCs. The rearrangement uses TRBV27 and TRBJ2-3, with D perhaps matching TRBD2 (5 bases). The source of this sequence is a woman in her fifties or sixties in good health and CMV-seronegative. CDR3 nucleotides: TGTGCCAGCAGCTCCTCCCGGGGTACTAGCACAGATACGCAGTATTTT. Amino acid sequence: CASSSSRGTSTDTQYF.